A selection of T cell receptor beta chains follows, all from one sample in a study of blood T cell repertoires in COVID-19. The data were produced by immunoSEQ multiplex PCR, yet TCRdb's version contains in-frame clones alone and is incomplete. This sample yields hundreds of thousands of clones, of which roughly 87% are seen a single time; around 1% belongs to the top ten. The material sequenced was PBMCs or T cells enriched from blood (not recorded which). The source of these receptors is a woman in her twenties or thirties who had recovered from COVID-19. CDR3s include the opening cysteine and the closing phenylalanine or tryptophan. The order of the fields is clone size, D gene, V gene, CDR3 protein. A D gene is named only where the DNA matches it firmly. Only part of the rows carry a size: once, few, many, or a class if the clone is expanded.

clone_size: -; d_call: -; v_call: TRBV5-1; cdr3_aa: CASSLAAASYEQYF
clone_size: once; d_call: -; v_call: TRBV27; cdr3_aa: CASSLSGGYGYTF
clone_size: -; d_call: -; v_call: TRBV2; cdr3_aa: CASTTGPWGVRGDINQPQHF
clone_size: -; d_call: -; v_call: TRBV5-4; cdr3_aa: CASTGGGGSSTDTQYF
clone_size: -; d_call: -; v_call: TRBV28; cdr3_aa: CASSLSGYEQYF
clone_size: -; d_call: -; v_call: TRBV21-1; cdr3_aa: CASTDRVRGSYNSPLHF
clone_size: once; d_call: -; v_call: TRBV6-5; cdr3_aa: CASARREFQETQYF
clone_size: -; d_call: TRBD1; v_call: TRBV28; cdr3_aa: CASSSGQGSGGYTF
clone_size: -; d_call: TRBD2; v_call: TRBV7-2; cdr3_aa: CASSQGLAPDTQYF
clone_size: once; d_call: TRBD1; v_call: TRBV28; cdr3_aa: CASSRDRYSPLHF
clone_size: once; d_call: TRBD1; v_call: TRBV10-3; cdr3_aa: CAISFTGGFSTDTQYF
clone_size: -; d_call: TRBD1; v_call: TRBV6-1; cdr3_aa: CASSEPRGLGTAGELFF
clone_size: once; d_call: -; v_call: TRBV3-1/TRBV3-2; cdr3_aa: CASSPVNTGELFF
clone_size: -; d_call: -; v_call: TRBV10-3; cdr3_aa: CATRTQGSNYGYTF
clone_size: -; d_call: TRBD2; v_call: TRBV19; cdr3_aa: CASSIDRFRLAQSSNEQFF
clone_size: few; d_call: -; v_call: TRBV10-3; cdr3_aa: CAISPDTSYNEQFF
clone_size: -; d_call: TRBD1; v_call: TRBV9; cdr3_aa: CASSVDPQGAGETQYF
clone_size: -; d_call: TRBD1; v_call: TRBV7-3; cdr3_aa: CASSLTGTGDEEQYF
clone_size: -; d_call: -; v_call: TRBV4-1; cdr3_aa: CASSQPWSGERTGYGYTF
clone_size: -; d_call: -; v_call: TRBV7-8; cdr3_aa: CASSLRVDGGNYGYTF
clone_size: -; d_call: TRBD1; v_call: TRBV19; cdr3_aa: CASSIATGIHTEAFF
clone_size: -; d_call: TRBD2; v_call: TRBV7-8; cdr3_aa: CASSLDAFGGGPLEQYF
clone_size: -; d_call: -; v_call: TRBV10-2; cdr3_aa: CASSIWGEVGEAFF
clone_size: -; d_call: -; v_call: TRBV20-1; cdr3_aa: CSASRGGGEQFF
clone_size: -; d_call: -; v_call: TRBV19; cdr3_aa: CASSVWGPGNTIYF
clone_size: -; d_call: -; v_call: TRBV5-4; cdr3_aa: CASSQAGTDTQYF
clone_size: -; d_call: TRBD1; v_call: TRBV19; cdr3_aa: CATIRTGSSNEQFF
clone_size: -; d_call: TRBD1; v_call: TRBV6-2/TRBV6-3; cdr3_aa: CASSYSNGQGDYGYTF
clone_size: -; d_call: TRBD1; v_call: TRBV30; cdr3_aa: CASTGGTPGELFF
clone_size: -; d_call: TRBD1; v_call: TRBV6-5; cdr3_aa: CASSYSGTGVDNEQFF
clone_size: -; d_call: -; v_call: TRBV7-6; cdr3_aa: CASSLGVSWGEISYEQYF